These 10 T cell receptor beta chains were sequenced from one sample in a study of blood T cell repertoires in COVID-19. The repertoire was sequenced with immunoSEQ multiplex PCR; TCRdb's copy has only in-frame clones and lacks some. This table has roughly 300,000 clones, over 75% appearing once. Sequenced sample: peripheral blood. All receptors derive from a woman younger than 45 with COVID-19, enrolled during active disease.

Only one count was recorded for this clone. This chain joins TRBV19 and TRBJ2-3; no firm D call. Germline V lookup: CDR1 LNHDA, CDR2 SQIVND (reference sequence). V lost 4 bases to trimming and J lost 2 bases, with 10 bases between them. The CDR3 contains 14 residues. The DNA for the CDR3 is TGTGCCAGTAGTAAACAGACCTACACAGATACGCAGTATTTT. Residues: CASSKQTYTDTQYF.

V and J are TRBV29-1 and TRBJ1-2; no definite D call. Trimming cost V 4 bases and J 3 bases, with 9 bases left between them. The CDR3 has 12 amino acids. The germline V gene encodes CDR1 SQVTM and CDR2 ANQGSEA. In DNA, the CDR3 is TGCAGCGTTGGGCAGGACTACTATGGCTACACCTTC. This gives the protein CSVGQDYYGYTF.

The CDR3 DNA follows: TGCGCCAGCAGCTTAGCAGCGAGCTCTGGAAACACCATATATTTT. It yields the protein CASSLAASSGNTIYF. V and J are TRBV5-1 and TRBJ1-3, with D unresolved. This CDR3 comprises 15 residues. Germline CDR1 SGHRS, CDR2 YFSETQ. Trimming removed 2 bases from V and 0 bases from J, with 9 bases in between.

The V and J genes are TRBV7-2 and TRBJ1-3; D unresolved. Germline CDR1 reads SGHTA; CDR2 reads FQGNSA. Trimming took off 3 bases at V and 2 bases at J, with 8 bases between the two ends. CDR3 length equals 14 residues. This chain's CDR3 is CASSLTLAGNTIYF. The CDR3 DNA reads as TGTGCCAGCAGCTTGACCCTAGCTGGAAACACCATATATTTT.

The chain has TRBV4-3 and TRBJ2-7; D not resolved. The germline V and J ends were trimmed by 4 bases and 5 bases, with 18 bases remaining between them. CDR1 and CDR2 (germline): LGHNA, YSLEER. This CDR3 region has 15 residues. The CDR3 nucleotides are TGCGCCAGCAGCCCAAGCGCCGGAATAGGTCACGAGCAGTACTTC. It specifies CASSPSAGIGHEQYF.

The J gene is TRBJ2-1, the V gene TRBV2; 7 bases are shared with TRBD1. After removal of 5 bases from V and 0 bases from J, the junction contained 1 base not matched to a gene. From germline, CDR1 is SNHLY and CDR2 FYNNEI. The CDR3 consists of 14 residues. CDR3 sequence (DNA): TGTGCCAGCAGTCGACAGGGCTCCTACAATGAGCAGTTCTTC. Amino acids: CASSRQGSYNEQFF.

As regards this clone: Relative to the germline gene, one junction end is altered; a read error may explain this. The chain joins TRBV3-1 (or the pseudogene TRBV3-2) to TRBJ2-7, with 9 positions matching TRBD1. The germline gives CDR1 LGHDT, CDR2 YNNKEL (reference sequence). This CDR3 region has 15 residues. CDR3 region: CASSQGGTGTYEQYF. DNA for the CDR3: TGTGCCAGCAGTCAAGGGGGGACAGGGACCTACGAGCAGTACTTC.

V gene TRBV5-1 combines with J gene TRBJ2-7, with TRBD2 matching 15 bases. Germline V gene sequence: CDR1 SGHRS, CDR2 YFSETQ. The V and J ends lost 6 bases and 7 bases, in that order; junction bases with no gene match: 17. CDR3 length: 18 residues. The CDR3: CASIPGTSGGLGYEEQYF. The CDR3, as DNA: TGCGCCAGCATCCCCGGGACTAGCGGGGGGTTAGGCTACGAGGAGCAGTACTTC.

The chain links TRBV7-3 to TRBJ2-7; 8 bases line up with TRBD1. Per germline, CDR1 SGHTA and CDR2 FQGTGA. The V segment lost 5 bases and the J segment 0 bases; nucleotides outside the gene matches: 21. The CDR3 has 20 amino acids. This CDR3 is CASSQPRLPPPGQASYEQYF. For the CDR3, the DNA is TGTGCCAGCAGCCAACCCCGCTTACCCCCCCCGGGACAGGCCTCCTACGAGCAGTACTTC.

J is TRBJ2-2 and V is TRBV5-4; TRBD2 might be the D (6 bases). Per germline, CDR1 SGHNT and CDR2 YYREEE (reference sequence). Trimming cost V 4 bases and J 5 bases, with 18 bases left between them. The CDR3 runs 16 residues. The CDR3 nucleotides are TGTGCCAGCAGCCCGCCCCCGGGGGTAGGGACCGGGGAGCTGTTTTTT. It encodes CASSPPPGVGTGELFF.